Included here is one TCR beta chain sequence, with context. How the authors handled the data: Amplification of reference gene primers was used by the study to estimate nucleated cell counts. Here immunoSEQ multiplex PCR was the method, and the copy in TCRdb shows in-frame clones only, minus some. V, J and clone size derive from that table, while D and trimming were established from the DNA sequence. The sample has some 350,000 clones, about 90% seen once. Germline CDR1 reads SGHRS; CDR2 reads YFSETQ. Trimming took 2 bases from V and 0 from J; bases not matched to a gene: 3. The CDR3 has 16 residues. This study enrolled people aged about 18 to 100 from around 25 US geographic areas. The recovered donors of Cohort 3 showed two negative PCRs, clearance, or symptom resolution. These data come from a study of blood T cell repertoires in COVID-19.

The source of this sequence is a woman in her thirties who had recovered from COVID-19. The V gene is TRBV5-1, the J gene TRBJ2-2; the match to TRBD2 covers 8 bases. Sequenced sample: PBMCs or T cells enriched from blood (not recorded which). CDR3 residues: CASSLTSGPNTGELFF. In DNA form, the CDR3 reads TGCGCCAGCAGCTTAACTAGCGGTCCGAACACCGGGGAGCTGTTTTTT.